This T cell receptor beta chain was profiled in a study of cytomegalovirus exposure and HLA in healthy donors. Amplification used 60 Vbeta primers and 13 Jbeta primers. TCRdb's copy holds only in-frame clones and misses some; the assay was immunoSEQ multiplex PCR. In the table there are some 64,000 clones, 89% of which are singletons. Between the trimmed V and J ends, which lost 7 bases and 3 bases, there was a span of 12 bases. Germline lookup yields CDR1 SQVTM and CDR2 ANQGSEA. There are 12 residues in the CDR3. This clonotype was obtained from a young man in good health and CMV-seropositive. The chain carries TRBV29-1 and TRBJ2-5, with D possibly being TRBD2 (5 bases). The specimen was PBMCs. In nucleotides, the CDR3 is TGCAGCGGTGTTACTAGGAAAGAGACCCAGTACTTC. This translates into CSGVTRKETQYF. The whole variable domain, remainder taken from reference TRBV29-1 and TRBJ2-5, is SAVISQKPSRDICQRGTSLTIQCQVDSQVTMMFWYRQQPGQSLTLIATANQGSEATYESGFVIDKFPISRPNLTFSTLTVSNMSPEDSSIYLCSGVTRKETQYFGPGTRLLVL.